The 27 T cell receptor beta chains reported below all come from one sample, sequenced in a study of lymphopenia after photon versus proton radiotherapy. Assay: immunoSEQ multiplex PCR; the TCRdb copy retains only in-frame clones and omits some. The table records around 25,000 clones, 75% to 90% of them present only once. The sample here was peripheral blood, taken from a patient treated with photon-based radiotherapy. The source is a man aged 55 to 69 with pancreatic cancer.

This chain links TRBV10-3 with TRBJ2-5; 12 positions match TRBD2. The CDR3 consists of 17 residues. Germline loops: CDR1 ENHRY, CDR2 SYGVKD. The J segment lost 2 bases and the V segment lost 2 bases, leaving 6 bases of the junction unmatched. This chain's CDR3 is CAISETLAGGRQETQYF. As DNA, the CDR3 is TGTGCCATCAGTGAGACCCTAGCGGGGGGGAGGCAAGAGACCCAGTACTTC.

The chain carries TRBV30 and TRBJ1-2; D gene ambiguous. Germline V gives CDR1 GTSNPN, CDR2 SVGIG (reference sequence). The CDR3 runs to 13 residues. V shed 0 bases and J shed 2 bases, with 7 bases lying between them. The CDR3 DNA sequence: TGTGCCTGGAGTGTAGGGAGCAACTATGGCTACACCTTC. Translation: CAWSVGSNYGYTF.

The chain employs TRBV7-3 and TRBJ2-7; the match to TRBD2 covers 8 bases. This CDR3 spans 16 amino acids. J gave up 3 bases and V 5 bases, and 12 bases lay outside the gene matches. Germline-derived CDR1 and CDR2 are SGHTA and FQGTGA. CDR3 bases: TGTGCCAGCAGCGCAGTTGGGAGCGGGGGTGGCTACGAGCAGTACTTC. It encodes CASSAVGSGGGYEQYF. The complete variable domain, with remaining parts taken from reference TRBV7-3 and TRBJ2-7, reads GAGVSQTPSNKVTEKGKYVELRCDPISGHTALYWYRQSLGQGPEFLIYFQGTGAADDSGLPNDRFFAVRPEGSVSTLKIQRTERGDSAVYLCASSAVGSGGGYEQYFGPGTRLTVT.

DNA for the CDR3: TGCAGCGTTGTGGGACATTACGAGCAGTACTTC. Protein sequence: CSVVGHYEQYF. J is TRBJ2-7 and V is TRBV29-1; weak D call: TRBD1 (6 bases). Trimming cost V 4 bases and J 4 bases, with 8 bases left between them. CDR1 SQVTM and CDR2 ANQGSEA come from the germline V gene. This CDR3 is 11 amino acids long.

The rearrangement joins TRBV7-9 to TRBJ1-1; TRBD1 is a possible D gene (6 bases). The V end was cut by 5 bases, the J end by 3 bases, with 16 bases between. Germline V gives CDR1 SEHNR, CDR2 FQNEAQ (reference sequence). CDR3 size: 15 residues. This chain's CDR3 is CASSPEGGWDTEAFF. For the CDR3, the DNA is TGTGCCAGCAGCCCTGAAGGGGGTTGGGACACTGAAGCTTTCTTT.

This clone was recorded once. Germline is not matched at one junction end, which may reflect a read error. This sequence joins TRBV9 and TRBJ2-3; D call uncertain. The CDR3 extends over 13 amino acids. Germline V CDR1 and CDR2: SGDLS, YYNGEE. CDR3 bases: TGTGCCAGCGGCGTAGCTAGCACAGATACGCAGTATTTT. Protein product: CASGVASTDTQYF. Supplemented by reference TRBV9 and TRBJ2-3, the full variable domain reads DSGVTQTPKHLITATGQRVTLRCSPRSGDLSVYWYQQSLDQGLQFLIQYYNGEERAKGNILERFSAQQFPDLHSELNLSSLELGDSALYFCASGVASTDTQYFGPGTRLTVL.

This clone was seen once. V is TRBV6-6 and J is TRBJ1-5; D is unclear. V was clipped by 7 bases and J by 3 bases, with 19 bases between them. Germline CDR1 is MNHNY and CDR2 is SVGAGI (reference sequence). The CDR3 has 16 amino acids. The CDR3 bases are TGTGCCAGCATCCTCGCGGGTGTCAGCCACAATCAGCCCCAGCATTTT. This gives the protein CASILAGVSHNQPQHF.

V and J are TRBV6-5 and TRBJ2-1, with D unclear. V lost 0 bases and J lost 5, with 5 bases in between. The CDR3 totals 13 residues. Germline CDR1 is MNHEY and CDR2 is SVGAGI. CDR3 DNA: TGTGCCAGCAGTTACTCCCAAAACAATGAGCAGTTCTTC. It codes for CASSYSQNNEQFF.

In nucleotides, the CDR3 is TGTGCCAGCAGCTTAGTCCCGGGTTCCACTGAAGCTTTCTTT. Its translation: CASSLVPGSTEAFF. The rearrangement uses TRBV7-9 and TRBJ1-1; D is ambiguous. This CDR3 is 14 amino acids long. V lost 1 base and J 4 bases, leaving 10 bases between the germline ends. Germline CDR1 reads SEHNR; CDR2 reads FQNEAQ (reference sequence).

V and J are TRBV18 and TRBJ2-7; 14 bases are shared with TRBD2. This CDR3 is 18 amino acids long. Germline loops: CDR1 KGHSH, CDR2 LQKENI. The J segment lost 6 bases and the V segment lost 5 bases, leaving 15 bases of the junction unmatched. As DNA, the CDR3 is TGTGCCAGCTCAGCGATGACTAGCGGGGGGGCAGCGCGGCTCGAGCAGTACTTC. Its protein is CASSAMTSGGAARLEQYF.

This chain connects TRBV5-1 to TRBJ2-3, with 13 bases aligning to TRBD2. From germline, CDR1 is SGHRS and CDR2 YFSETQ. After removal of 4 bases from V and 4 bases from J, the junction contained 6 bases not matched to a gene. CDR3 length equals 16 residues. In DNA, the CDR3 is TGCGCCAGCAGCCCAAGACTAGCGGGGGGACCAGATACGCAGTATTTT. Its protein is CASSPRLAGGPDTQYF.

The gene calls are TRBV4-2 and TRBJ2-3, with 16 nucleotides matching TRBD2. V lost 5 bases, J lost 7 bases, and 12 bases stayed unmatched. CDR3 length: 18 amino acids. Per the germline V gene, CDR1 is LGHNA and CDR2 is YNFKEQ. CDR3 sequence: CASSSHEGLAGGRYTQYF. CDR3 nucleotide sequence: TGTGCCAGCAGCTCCCATGAGGGACTAGCGGGGGGGAGGTATACGCAGTATTTT.

The rearrangement uses TRBV9 and TRBJ2-1, with 13 bases matching TRBD2. This CDR3 is built from 18 residues. CDR1 and CDR2 from the germline V gene are SGDLS and YYNGEE. J was trimmed by 6 bases and V by 2 bases; bases with no gene match: 11. CDR3 amino acids: CASSVGPGTSGAGNEQFF. CDR3 DNA sequence: TGTGCCAGCAGCGTCGGTCCCGGGACTAGCGGGGCGGGCAATGAGCAGTTCTTC.

The chain joins TRBV11-2 to TRBJ1-1; D may be TRBD1 (6 bases). Trimming stripped 2 bases from V and 8 bases from J, with 12 bases between. Per the germline V gene, CDR1 is SGHAT and CDR2 is FQNNGV. The CDR3 is 13 amino acids. This CDR3 reads CASSLFTGPEAFF. The CDR3 coding sequence is TGTGCCAGCAGCTTATTTACAGGGCCGGAAGCTTTCTTT.

The chain uses TRBV6-5 and TRBJ2-1; D gene ambiguous. Germline CDR1 is MNHEY and CDR2 is SVGAGI. CDR3 length: 13 residues. V was pared by 0 bases and J by 10 bases, with 10 bases between. CDR3 DNA: TGTGCCAGCAGTTACTCCTCGGGTACGGAGCAGTTCTTC. Amino acid sequence: CASSYSSGTEQFF.

The V and J genes are TRBV5-1 and TRBJ2-7; a possible D gene is TRBD2 (6 bases). The CDR3 consists of 14 residues. Germline V lookup: CDR1 SGHRS, CDR2 YFSETQ. The V end lost 7 bases, the J end lost 5 bases, and 19 bases lay between the germline ends. In nucleotides, the CDR3 is TGCGCCAGCCAGATGGGAGGATCTTACGACGAGCAGTACTTC. It specifies CASQMGGSYDEQYF.

In its sample, this clone was seen once. The J gene is TRBJ1-5, the V gene TRBV19, with 7 bases matching TRBD1. The CDR3 is 15 amino acids. V dropped 3 bases and J dropped 1; count of bases not matched to a gene: 3. The germline V gene has CDR1 LNHDA and CDR2 SQIVND (reference sequence). In DNA form, the CDR3 reads TGTGCCAGTAGTATGAAGGGGGCAAGCAATCAGCCCCAGCATTTT. It yields the protein CASSMKGASNQPQHF.

V usage is TRBV30 and J usage is TRBJ1-4; 10 positions agree with TRBD1. The germline V gene encodes CDR1 GTSNPN and CDR2 SVGIG (reference sequence). The CDR3 runs 14 residues. V trimming: 5 bases; J trimming: 7 bases; junction bases outside the gene matches: 7. DNA for the CDR3: TGTGCCTGGGCCGGGACAGGGGCGGGTGAAAAACTGTTTTTT. It yields the protein CAWAGTGAGEKLFF.

The chain combines TRBV6-5 with TRBJ2-7; 11 nucleotides line up with TRBD1. From germline, CDR1 is MNHEY and CDR2 SVGAGI. Germline trimming cut 0 bases from V and 6 bases from J; bases unmatched to any gene: 7. This CDR3 has 16 amino acids. The CDR3 here is CASSYSSLGQGAEQYF. CDR3 nucleotides: TGTGCCAGCAGTTACTCGAGTTTAGGACAGGGGGCCGAGCAGTACTTC.

This clone was picked up a small number of times. The chain is built from TRBV20-1 and TRBJ1-1; tentatively, D is TRBD1 (5 bases). CDR3 length: 11 amino acids. From germline, CDR1 is DFQATT and CDR2 SNEGSKA (reference sequence). V shed 7 bases and J shed 3 bases, with 9 bases lying between them. CDR3 amino acids: CSGDSDTEAFF. The CDR3 DNA is TGCAGTGGTGACAGTGACACTGAAGCTTTCTTT.

This chain uses TRBV23-1 with TRBJ1-5, with D perhaps matching TRBD1 (5 bases). TRBV23-1 is treated as an ORF (open reading frame) with a function not yet certain. The CDR3 length is 17 residues. V shed 1 base and J shed 4 bases, with 17 bases lying between them. Written as DNA, the CDR3 is TGCGCCAGCAGTCAATTCCGGGACGCAATGTGGAATCAGCCCCAGCATTTT. This encodes CASSQFRDAMWNQPQHF.

V gene TRBV6-5 combines with J gene TRBJ1-2; D remains ambiguous. This CDR3 comprises 12 residues. Germline V CDR1 and CDR2: MNHEY, SVGAGI. Trimming pared 4 bases from V and 7 bases from J, leaving 10 bases between. DNA of the CDR3: TGTGCCAGCAGTTCAGCCGTTGGTGGCTACACCTTC. Its protein product is CASSSAVGGYTF.

The chain is built from TRBV7-9 and TRBJ2-7, with D uncertain. The V end was cut by 5 bases, the J end by 3 bases, with 8 bases between. The CDR3 extends over 12 amino acids. Germline values: CDR1 SEHNR, CDR2 FQNEAQ (reference sequence). The CDR3 here is CASSQANYEQYF. DNA for the CDR3: TGTGCCAGCAGCCAAGCCAACTACGAGCAGTACTTC.

The rearrangement links TRBV21-1 to TRBJ1-2; the table's TRBD1 call for D was not verified on the DNA. TRBV21-1 constitutes a pseudogene. CDR3 size: 14 residues. The CDR3 DNA follows: TGTGCCAGCAGCAAGTTGGGACAGACCTATGGCTACACCTTC. This codes for CASSKLGQTYGYTF.

The CDR3, as DNA: TGTGCCAGCAGCTTAGTCGTCGCGGGGGGGATACAGACCCAGTACTTC. It is translated as CASSLVVAGGIQTQYF. The chain joins TRBV7-2 to TRBJ2-5; 9 bases are shared with TRBD2. Germline CDR1 and CDR2: SGHTA and FQGNSA. This CDR3 has 16 residues. The ends lost 1 base at V and 6 bases at J; junction bases unmatched: 9.

In its sample, this clone was seen once. The genes are TRBV19 and TRBJ1-1; D is unresolved. CDR1 and CDR2 from the germline V gene are LNHDA and SQIVND (reference sequence). The CDR3 spans 14 residues. The V and J ends lost 3 bases and 3 bases respectively, with 11 bases between them. The CDR3 sequence is CASSISDKHTEAFF. CDR3 nucleotide sequence: TGTGCCAGTAGTATTTCGGATAAACACACTGAAGCTTTCTTT.

The chain links TRBV10-3 to TRBJ1-2, with 7 bases aligning to TRBD1. CDR3 length: 14 residues. Germline CDR1 is ENHRY and CDR2 is SYGVKD. V lost 6 bases and J lost 4; bases outside the gene matches: 8. Here the CDR3 DNA reads TGTGCCATCAGAACAGGGGAGGGAGGCTATGGCTACACCTTC. Protein sequence: CAIRTGEGGYGYTF.